Listed below are T cell receptor beta chains from one sample, sequenced in a study of blood T cell repertoires in COVID-19. Data came from immunoSEQ multiplex PCR; TCRdb stores just in-frame clones and leaves some out. The sample lists 100,000 or so clones, 75% to 95% occurring once. Sequencing input: peripheral blood. Source of these receptors: a man between 18 and 35 years old with acute or convalescent COVID-19. CDR3s include the opening cysteine and the closing phenylalanine or tryptophan. Each record gives: J gene, V gene, CDR3 protein.

>TRBJ1-4|TRBV13
CASSSRQGATNEKLFF
>TRBJ1-5|TRBV19
CASSIHSQTAQPQHF
>TRBJ2-1|TRBV6-1
CASSDFSGQGRNEQFF
>TRBJ2-2|TRBV6-5
CAIIGPKKGAGELFF
>TRBJ2-5|TRBV5-1
CASSPPDRDSETQYF
>TRBJ2-3|TRBV5-1
CASSLGTTSAPTDTQYF
>TRBJ2-7|TRBV5-1
CASSPGLEGDTRYF
>TRBJ2-2|TRBV18
CASSPGRTAQAGELFF
>TRBJ2-4|TRBV30
CAWRGRAGGIQYF
>TRBJ2-5|TRBV7-2
CASSLALPTGNQETQYF
>TRBJ2-1|TRBV6-5
CASSYSRQRESEQFF
>TRBJ2-5|TRBV18
CASSPPLRYQETQYF
>TRBJ1-4|TRBV6-5
CASSYGTGDEKLFF
>TRBJ2-7|TRBV7-9
CASSLSPGQGDHEQYF
>TRBJ2-7|TRBV7-9
CASTWTSSYEQYF
>TRBJ2-7|TRBV5-5
CASSLTPGDKSYEQYF
>TRBJ1-5|TRBV6-5
CASRGVHSNQPQHF
>TRBJ2-7|TRBV7-2
CASSPGGAGLYEQYF
>TRBJ1-3|TRBV7-9
CASSLQEVGNTIYF
>TRBJ2-1|TRBV6-6
CASRDLLGDEQFF
>TRBJ1-5|TRBV2
CATRGQGGQQPQHF
>TRBJ1-1|TRBV27
CASSSLRSGQFSSEAFF
>TRBJ2-7|TRBV2
CASSEGRGMTYEQYF
>TRBJ1-6|TRBV19
CASRDSYNSPLHF
>TRBJ2-2|TRBV19
CASSIIEGARANTGELFF
>TRBJ2-5|TRBV24-1
CATSDPGTGGLETQYF